Included here is one T cell receptor (beta chain) sequence, with context. The data were produced by immunoSEQ multiplex PCR, yet TCRdb's version contains in-frame clones alone and is incomplete. The sample has around 400,000 clones, 83% seen once. Stated treatment: around 19 received Ad26.COV2.S at low or high dose, single or two shots; 5 received placebo; per-sample allocation not given. Collection of the samples took place on day 63 after the first injection of vaccine or placebo. This specimen comes from a study of Ad26.COV2.S vaccination and SARS-CoV-2 variants. This TCR came from a person aged 18-60 years who received the Ad26.COV2.S COVID-19 vaccine or a placebo. This specimen was peripheral blood, taken in a trial of Ad26.COV2.S vaccine versus placebo.

The CDR3 DNA is TGTGCCTGGAGTGTCGGGGGAAGTGGGTACGAGCAGTACTTC. Its translation is CAWSVGGSGYEQYF. V is TRBV30 and J is TRBJ2-7; maybe TRBD2 (6 bases). Per the germline V gene, CDR1 is GTSNPN and CDR2 is SVGIG (reference sequence). The length of the CDR3 is 14 residues. Trimming cost V 0 bases and J 4 bases, with 13 bases left between them.